This T cell receptor (beta chain) was retrieved from a study of blood T cell repertoires in COVID-19. Trimming stripped 4 bases from V and 4 bases from J, with 16 bases between. Per the germline V gene, CDR1 is GTSNPN and CDR2 is SVGIG (reference sequence). CDR3 length equals 14 residues. Only in-frame clones appear in the TCRdb table, and some are missing; sequencing was by immunoSEQ multiplex PCR. The sample lists under 450,000 clones; about 91% were seen once. The receptor was derived from a woman aged 45-65 years with COVID-19, enrolled during active disease. The chain carries TRBV30 and TRBJ1-1; no firm D call. Sequenced sample: peripheral blood. The CDR3, as DNA: TGTGCCTGGACCGCTACTCGCCAGGCCACTGAAGCTTTCTTT. Encoded protein: CAWTATRQATEAFF.